This section outlines one T cell receptor beta chain sequence together with its context. Its specificity is not known. PCR amplification relied on 60 Vbeta primers (plus 13 Jbeta primers). Here immunoSEQ multiplex PCR was the method, and the copy in TCRdb shows in-frame clones only, minus some. The sample shows 150,000 to 200,000 clones, about four fifths of them seen only once. This entry is derived from a study of cytomegalovirus exposure and HLA in healthy donors. Study as a whole: About 80 million unique TCRs, all from HLA-typed donors, were included in an early release of the data. Regarding the study as a whole: Across donors, sequencing depth was assumed by presence/absence analyses to be roughly uniform.

Trimming at V came to 4 bases and at J to 2 bases, leaving 6 bases not matched to a gene. Germline loops: CDR1 MRHNA, CDR2 SNTAGT. The CDR3 consists of 15 residues. The chain has TRBV6-4 and TRBJ2-3; TRBD2 matches at 7 bases. The sample consisted of PBMCs. This TCR was sampled from a girl between 5 and 17 years old in good health and CMV-seropositive. In nucleotides, the CDR3 is TGTGCCAGCAGTGCCGACACTAGCGCCACAGATACGCAGTATTTT. Protein: CASSADTSATDTQYF.